This TCR beta chain was identified during a study of blood T cells in healthy people across ages (dated by TCRdb to the mid-2010s). For context, the study as a whole: In model experiments, template switching captured about one uniquely barcoded TCR beta cDNA molecule for every two T cells. The donors were divided into four age groups: young (average about 15 years), middle-aged (over 35), aged (approximately 62) and long-lived (82). Age-related changes in TCR beta repertoire diversity were measured in the study by deep sequencing normalized with unique cDNA molecular identifiers. To avoid experimental bias, donors of different ages were randomly spread across the sequencing lanes. Using the same blood draw, the study looked at two additional independent replicas of 1 million unique cDNA reads for two donors, one aged 18 to 30 and the other aged 80 or older. Findings and caveats that apply to the study as a whole: Conclusive comparison of naive and antigen-experienced compartments was prevented by the profiling of bulk unsorted PBMCs. Compared with the aged group, more naive CD4+ T cells, fewer expanded clones and increased TCR diversity were shown by the long-lived group, suggesting age selection. Because the CMV infection status of the donors was unknown, age-related changes in expanded clonotypes may potentially have been confounded. Estimates of total diversity based on one million sequenced T cells were regarded as lower bounds and as underestimates. As age increased, observed TCR beta diversity per million T cells dropped in a roughly linear way, and a significant reduction was already evident by age 40. A strong correlation was found between observed TCR beta diversity and the percentage of naive T cells measured by flow cytometry.

The germline ends are 11 bases apart after V is trimmed by 5 bases and J by 0 bases. CDR1 MNHEY and CDR2 SVGEGT are derived from the germline V gene. The CDR3 contains 16 residues, cysteine and phenylalanine counted. Only the CDR3 DNA is retained, 48 bases long and in frame from the first base. The roughly 39 donors, aged about 6 to 95 years, were systemically healthy Caucasian individuals from Russia. Approximately 10 milliliters of peripheral blood were collected from each donor into EDTA-treated Vacutainer tubes. Ficoll-Paque density-gradient centrifugation was used to isolate PBMCs, with at least 7 million obtained per sample. Total RNA, at least 5 micrograms per sample, was extracted from PBMCs with Trizol reagent. For every donor, flow cytometry on a PBMC aliquot measured the percentage of naive CD45RAhigh/CD27high T cells. To note about this clonotype: Which antigen it targets is not known. No base qualities exist here, and no much larger clone lies one base off it.

Library preparation was by 5' RACE. Sequencer: Illumina HiSeq 2500. The second PCR ran for roughly 6 to 11 cycles and used a J-beta primer mix along with a sample-barcoded 5' primer. Each TCR beta cDNA molecule received a unique molecular identifier from a template-switch 5' adaptor carrying 12 random nucleotides. At least 2.5 million CDR3-containing paired-end reads were obtained from each sample. First-strand cDNA was synthesized from all RNA with the Mint cDNA synthesis kit, primed by a TRBC-specific oligonucleotide. Following uracil-DNA glycosylase treatment, a first 18-cycle PCR with universal primers M1SS and BC2_uni_R was performed on all cDNA. Per the original workflow: Each sample was normalized by randomly selecting 1 million high-quality reads, each carrying a distinct molecular identifier. Instead of being binned into consensus sequences, reads that shared molecular identifiers were thrown out. MiTCR, with a Q25 quality threshold and the strictest error-elimination algorithm, was used for CDR3 identification, clonotype clustering and error correction. Lower-bound total TCR beta diversity was estimated with a nonparametric unseen species model using Euler transformation. TCRdb reprocessed the public reads (quality trimming at Q25 with fastp, clone calling with MiXCR) and kept in-frame beta chains. Records with the same CDR3 protein are collapsed into one entry carrying the most frequent genes and DNA. None of the V and J calls come from the authors' own analysis; TCRdb made them. This sample gives about 1.4 million distinct CDR3 sequences in total; 59% of them show up just once. The ten largest clones represent 6.5% to 8.5% of the sample.

The chain joins TRBV6-2 or TRBV6-3 to TRBJ2-6; D gene: possibly TRBD2, on 5 matching bases. The sequence was collected from a man younger than 35 in good health. Specimen: blood. The sequence in DNA is TGTGCCAGCAGTACGGACTTCTACTCTGGGGCCAACGTCCTGACTTTC. It translates to CASSTDFYSGANVLTF.